This T cell receptor (beta chain) appears in the sequencing data of a study of T cells in Graves' hyperthyroidism and ophthalmopathy. General study points: Most expanded thyroid clonotypes above 0.001 recurred in blood.

RNA transcripts provided the source from which TCR beta CDR3 regions were amplified. The study used the HTBI primer set for a first-round RT-PCR of the TCR CDR3. TCRdb passed the multiplex PCR reads through MiXCR, listing each CDR3 protein once. The sample has under 600,000 distinct CDR3 sequences; about 16% are singletons. This clonotype appeared a single time. Its target is unknown. Germline lookup yields CDR1 MNHNS and CDR2 SASEGT. Trimming took 1 base from V and 3 from J, leaving 16 bases between them. This CDR3 has 16 residues. This TCR derives from a woman aged 40-49 years with Graves' ophthalmopathy. The V gene is TRBV6-1, the J gene TRBJ2-7, with D possibly TRBD2 on 6 matching bases. Source material: blood. CDR3 nucleotide sequence: TGTGCCAGCAGTGAAGAGACACGGGACTTCTACTACGAGCAGTACTTC. Amino acids: CASSEETRDFYYEQYF.